This record looks at one T cell receptor beta chain sequence and its context. The CDR3 covers 13 residues. V was shortened by 1 base and J by 5 bases, with 8 bases between the two germline ends. Germline CDR1 reads GTSNPN; CDR2 reads SVGIG (reference sequence). The data were obtained in a study of blood T cell repertoires in COVID-19. As handled by the study authors: Amplification of reference gene primers was used by the study to estimate nucleated cell counts. TCRdb's table, derived via immunoSEQ multiplex PCR, lists solely in-frame clones and lacks some. V, J and clone size were drawn from that table, and D and trimming were deduced from the DNA. The table has about 230,000 clones, around nine tenths seen once.

The clonotype was recovered from a woman aged 25 to 39 with acute COVID-19. This chain connects TRBV30 to TRBJ2-2; a possible D gene is TRBD1 (6 bases). The specimen was PBMCs or T cells enriched from blood (not recorded which). The CDR3 region is CAWSGQVTGELFF. The CDR3 nucleotides read TGTGCCTGGAGTGGACAGGTAACCGGGGAGCTGTTTTTT.